These T cell receptor beta chains were read from a single sample in a study of response to subunit inactivated influenza vaccine. From the RT-PCR reads, TCRdb called clonotypes with MiXCR, one entry per CDR3 protein. The sample carries 500,000 to 600,000 distinct CDR3 sequences, approximately 12% recorded once. The material sequenced was PBMCs from blood, taken on the day of vaccination. These receptors were collected from a man aged 50-59 years who received an inactivated influenza vaccine. CDR3s include the opening cysteine and the closing phenylalanine or tryptophan. Each record gives: D gene, V gene, J gene, clone size, CDR3 protein, CDR3 DNA. A D gene is named only where the DNA matches it firmly. A row's size may be missing; if present it is once, few, many or a size class.

TRBD2	TRBV5-1	TRBJ2-1	NA	CASSLEGLAPNEQFF	TGCGCCAGCAGCTTGGAAGGACTAGCGCCCAATGAGCAGTTCTTC
NA	TRBV5-6	TRBJ1-1	few	CASSLELEGNTEAFF	TGTGCCAGCAGCTTGGAGCTCGAGGGTAACACTGAAGCTTTCTTT
NA	TRBV2	TRBJ1-2	many	CASSDGQFYGYTF	TGTGCCAGCAGTGATGGACAGTTCTATGGCTACACCTTC
NA	TRBV20-1	TRBJ1-2	few	CSASRVSDYGYTF	TGCAGTGCTAGTAGGGTCAGCGACTATGGCTACACCTTC
NA	TRBV6-2/TRBV6-3	TRBJ2-1	few	CASSYHHQHVNNEQFF	TGTGCCAGCAGTTACCACCACCAACATGTTAACAATGAGCAGTTCTTC
NA	TRBV5-1	TRBJ2-1	NA	CASSLVEVEANEQFF	TGCGCCAGCAGCTTGGTGGAGGTCGAGGCCAATGAGCAGTTCTTC
NA	TRBV3-1	TRBJ2-4	NA	CASSQFPQKNIQYF	TGTGCCAGCAGCCAATTCCCACAGAAAAACATTCAGTACTTC
NA	TRBV27	TRBJ2-3	NA	CASSPELGTTDTQYF	TGTGCCAGCAGCCCGGAGTTGGGCACCACAGATACGCAGTATTTT
NA	TRBV6-1	TRBJ2-5	NA	CASTIRRGETQYF	TGTGCCAGCACCATCCGGAGAGGAGAGACCCAGTACTTC
NA	TRBV18	TRBJ2-3	many	CASSPTTGLADTQYF	TGTGCCAGCTCACCAACAACAGGGCTGGCAGATACGCAGTATTTT
NA	TRBV5-6	TRBJ2-7	few	CASSLAGREDPEQYF	TGTGCCAGCAGCTTGGCAGGCAGGGAGGATCCCGAGCAGTACTTC
NA	TRBV10-3	TRBJ1-3	few	CAVQTGSGNTIYF	TGTGCCGTCCAGACAGGTTCTGGAAACACCATATATTTT
NA	TRBV28	TRBJ2-3	NA	CASSLSGRVGTDTQYF	TGTGCCAGCAGTTTAAGCGGCAGGGTGGGCACAGATACGCAGTATTTT
NA	TRBV20-1	TRBJ2-3	few	CSARVGPSTDTQYF	TGCAGTGCTAGAGTCGGACCTAGCACAGATACGCAGTATTTT
NA	TRBV7-3	TRBJ2-6	few	CASSHPTLGANVLTF	TGTGCCAGCAGCCATCCTACGCTCGGGGCCAACGTCCTGACTTTC
TRBD1	TRBV12-3/TRBV12-4	TRBJ1-4	NA	CASSTDRDDDEKLFF	TGTGCCAGCAGCACGGACAGGGATGACGATGAAAAACTGTTTTTT
TRBD1	TRBV28	TRBJ1-1	NA	CASSLPRGPGTEAFF	TGTGCCAGCAGTTTACCCAGGGGGCCTGGCACTGAAGCTTTCTTT
TRBD1	TRBV27	TRBJ2-5	many	CASSRGQGPPLETQYF	TGTGCCAGCAGTCGGGGACAGGGGCCCCCGTTGGAGACCCAGTACTTC
NA	TRBV2	TRBJ1-5	many	CASTYSEYQPQHF	TGTGCCAGCACTTACAGCGAGTATCAGCCCCAGCATTTT
NA	TRBV7-9	TRBJ2-1	NA	CASNYNEQFF	TGTGCCAGTAACTACAATGAGCAGTTCTTC
NA	TRBV10-3	TRBJ2-1	few	CAISESRRGLYNEQFF	TGTGCCATCAGTGAGTCGCGGCGGGGGCTCTACAATGAGCAGTTCTTC
TRBD1	TRBV2	TRBJ2-5	few	CASRRDRETLETQYF	TGTGCCAGCAGGAGGGACAGGGAGACCCTCGAGACCCAGTACTTC
NA	TRBV6-1	TRBJ2-1	many	CASRTRGSYNEQFF	TGTGCCAGCAGAACAAGGGGCTCCTACAATGAGCAGTTCTTC
TRBD2	TRBV12-3/TRBV12-4	TRBJ2-3	many	CASQAGRTDTQYF	TGTGCCAGCCAAGCGGGACGCACAGATACGCAGTATTTT
TRBD2	TRBV7-2	TRBJ2-2	NA	CASSLMGLAVTGELFF	TGTGCCAGCAGCTTAATGGGACTAGCGGTCACCGGGGAGCTGTTTTTT
TRBD2	TRBV6-2/TRBV6-3	TRBJ2-1	NA	CASSYPGREGYNEQFF	TGTGCCAGCAGTTACCCAGGGAGGGAGGGGTACAATGAGCAGTTCTTC
NA	TRBV6-2/TRBV6-3	TRBJ2-7	few	CASSPRVVGEQYF	TGTGCCAGCAGCCCCCGAGTGGTCGGCGAGCAGTACTTC
NA	TRBV7-8	TRBJ2-4	NA	CASSLTGAWYKNIQYF	TGTGCCAGCAGCTTAACGGGGGCCTGGTACAAAAACATTCAGTACTTC
NA	TRBV5-1	TRBJ2-2	NA	CASSLEQSTGELFF	TGCGCCAGCAGCTTGGAACAAAGCACCGGGGAGCTGTTTTTT
NA	TRBV23-1	TRBJ2-3	many	CASSQSTYTEAYACTDTQYF	TGCGCCAGCAGTCAATCTACCTACACGGAGGCCTACGCTTGCACAGATACGCAGTATTTT
TRBD2	TRBV5-1	TRBJ2-1	NA	CASSWSGDPYNEQFF	TGCGCCAGCAGCTGGAGCGGGGATCCCTACAATGAGCAGTTCTTC
NA	TRBV18	TRBJ1-2	NA	CASSSNTQDYGYTF	TGTGCCAGCTCATCAAATACGCAGGACTATGGCTACACCTTC
NA	TRBV11-2	TRBJ2-3	few	CASSLIGNYRPLSTDTQYF	TGTGCCAGCAGCTTAATTGGGAATTACAGGCCTTTAAGCACAGATACGCAGTATTTT
NA	TRBV18	TRBJ2-1	NA	CASSPRGQNEQFF	TGTGCCAGCTCACCACGGGGGCAGAATGAGCAGTTCTTC
NA	TRBV5-1	TRBJ1-5	few	CASSEGSNNQPQHF	TGCGCCAGCAGCGAGGGATCAAACAATCAGCCCCAGCATTTT
NA	TRBV6-5	TRBJ1-2	few	CASSYGGEGGYTF	TGTGCCAGCAGTTACGGCGGTGAGGGCGGCTACACCTTC
TRBD1	TRBV5-1	TRBJ2-1	many	CASSLGGQGVYNEQFF	TGCGCCAGCAGCTTGGGTGGACAGGGGGTTTACAATGAGCAGTTCTTC
NA	TRBV6-1	TRBJ1-1	NA	CASSPDRIMNTEAFF	TGTGCCAGCAGTCCTGACAGAATAATGAACACTGAAGCTTTCTTT
TRBD2	TRBV12-3/TRBV12-4	TRBJ2-5	few	CASSFFLRGGSETQYF	TGTGCCAGCAGTTTTTTTTTGCGGGGGGGTTCAGAGACCCAGTACTTC
TRBD1	TRBV7-3	TRBJ2-2	few	CASSEQGPDTGELFF	TGTGCCAGCAGTGAACAGGGGCCTGACACCGGGGAGCTGTTTTTT
TRBD1	TRBV2	TRBJ1-2	few	CASSAAGTGPNYGYTF	TGTGCCAGCAGTGCCGCGGGGACAGGACCCAACTATGGCTACACCTTC
NA	TRBV29-1	TRBJ2-5	NA	CSVEPAQETQYF	TGCAGCGTTGAACCGGCGCAAGAGACCCAGTACTTC
TRBD2	TRBV4-2	TRBJ2-1	once	CASSAGLAGSRDNEQFF	TGTGCCAGCAGCGCCGGGCTAGCGGGAAGTCGTGACAATGAGCAGTTCTTC
TRBD2	TRBV29-1	TRBJ2-1	NA	CSAGLAIYNEQFF	TGCAGCGCGGGACTAGCGATCTACAATGAGCAGTTCTTC
NA	TRBV27	TRBJ2-7	NA	CASSLKILASGGFYEQYF	TGTGCCAGCAGTTTAAAAATATTGGCGAGCGGAGGATTCTACGAGCAGTACTTC
NA	TRBV28	TRBJ2-7	few	CASSLYSGPSYEQYF	TGTGCCAGCAGTTTATACTCGGGCCCTTCCTACGAGCAGTACTTC
NA	TRBV6-1	TRBJ2-7	NA	CASRDNGLGGGGFGEQYF	TGTGCCAGCAGGGATAACGGGTTGGGGGGAGGGGGGTTCGGCGAGCAGTACTTC
TRBD2	TRBV10-1	TRBJ2-7	NA	CASRGTSGGNEQYF	TGCGCCAGCCGTGGGACTAGCGGGGGGAACGAGCAGTACTTC